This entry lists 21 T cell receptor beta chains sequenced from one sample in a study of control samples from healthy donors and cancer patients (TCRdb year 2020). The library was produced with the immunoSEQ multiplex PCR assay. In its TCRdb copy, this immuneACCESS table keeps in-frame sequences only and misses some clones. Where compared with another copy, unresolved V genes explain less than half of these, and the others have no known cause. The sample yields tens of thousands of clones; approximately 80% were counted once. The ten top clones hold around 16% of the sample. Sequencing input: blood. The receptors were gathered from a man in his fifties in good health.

The CDR3 DNA sequence: TGCGCCAGCAGCTTTCAATCGAACACTGAAGCTTTCTTT. It yields the protein CASSFQSNTEAFF. The rearrangement links TRBV5-1 to TRBJ1-1; D gene ambiguous. CDR1 SGHRS and CDR2 YFSETQ come from the germline V gene. Trimming pared 2 bases from V and 1 base from J, leaving 6 bases between. The CDR3 covers 13 residues.

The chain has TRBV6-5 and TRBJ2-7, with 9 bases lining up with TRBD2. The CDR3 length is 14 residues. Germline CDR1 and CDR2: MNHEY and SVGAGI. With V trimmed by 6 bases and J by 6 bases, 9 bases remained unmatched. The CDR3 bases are TGTGCCAGCAGGCCGGGACTAGCAAGCCCCGAGCAGTACTTC. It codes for CASRPGLASPEQYF.

CDR3 nucleotides: TGTGCCAGCAGCAACGATCGGGACAGGGCCACTGAAGCTTTCTTT. It is translated as CASSNDRDRATEAFF. V usage is TRBV21-1 and J usage is TRBJ1-1; the table's D gene call, TRBD1, was not cross checked with the DNA. TRBV21-1 is classified as a pseudogene. The CDR3 spans 15 residues.

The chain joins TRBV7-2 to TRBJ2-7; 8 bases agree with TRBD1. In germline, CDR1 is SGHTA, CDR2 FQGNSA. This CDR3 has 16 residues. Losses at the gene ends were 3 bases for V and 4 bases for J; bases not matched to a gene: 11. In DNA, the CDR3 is TGTGCCAGCAGCTTCCAGGGGGCGATCGGCACATACGAGCAGTACTTC. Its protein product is CASSFQGAIGTYEQYF.

The CDR3 nucleotides are TGTGCCAGCAGTCCTGGACTAGCGGGAGTAGGGACCGGGGAGCTGTTTTTT. Translation: CASSPGLAGVGTGELFF. The chain has TRBV6-6 and TRBJ2-2; 13 nucleotides line up with TRBD2. Germline V CDR1 and CDR2: MNHNY, SVGAGI (reference sequence). This CDR3 spans 17 amino acids. Germline trimming cut 5 bases from V and 5 bases from J; bases unmatched to any gene: 8.

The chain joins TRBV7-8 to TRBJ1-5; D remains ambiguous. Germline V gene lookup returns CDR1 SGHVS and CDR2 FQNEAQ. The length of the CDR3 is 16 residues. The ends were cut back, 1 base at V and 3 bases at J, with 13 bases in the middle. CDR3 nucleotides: TGTGCCAGCAGCTTAGGGCCCCCGGCGACCAATCAGCCCCAGCATTTT. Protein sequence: CASSLGPPATNQPQHF.

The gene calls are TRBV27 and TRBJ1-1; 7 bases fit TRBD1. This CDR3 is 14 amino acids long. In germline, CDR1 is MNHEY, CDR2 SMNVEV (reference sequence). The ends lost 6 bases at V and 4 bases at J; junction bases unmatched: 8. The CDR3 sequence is CASRLTGTFTEAFF. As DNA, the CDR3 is TGTGCCAGCAGACTGACAGGGACCTTCACTGAAGCTTTCTTT.

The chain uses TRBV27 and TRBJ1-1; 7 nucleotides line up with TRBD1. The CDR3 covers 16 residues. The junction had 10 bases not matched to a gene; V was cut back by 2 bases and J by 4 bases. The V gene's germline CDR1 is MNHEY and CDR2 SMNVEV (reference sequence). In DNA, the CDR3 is TGTGCCAGCAGTTTAGATCTAGGGGGCATCGTCACTGAAGCTTTCTTT. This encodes CASSLDLGGIVTEAFF.

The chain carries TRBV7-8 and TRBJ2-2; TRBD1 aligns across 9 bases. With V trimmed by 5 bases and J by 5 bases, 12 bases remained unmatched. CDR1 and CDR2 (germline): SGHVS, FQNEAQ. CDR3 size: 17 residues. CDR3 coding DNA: TGTGCCAGCAGCCCCTTCGGTACAGGGGGCGCGACCGGGGAGCTGTTTTTT. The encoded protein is CASSPFGTGGATGELFF.

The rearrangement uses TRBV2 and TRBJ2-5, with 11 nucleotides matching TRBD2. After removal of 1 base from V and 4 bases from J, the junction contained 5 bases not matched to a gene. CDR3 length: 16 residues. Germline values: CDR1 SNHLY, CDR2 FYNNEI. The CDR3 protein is CASSEVRLAGTETQYF. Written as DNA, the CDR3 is TGTGCCAGCAGTGAAGTACGACTAGCGGGAACAGAGACCCAGTACTTC.

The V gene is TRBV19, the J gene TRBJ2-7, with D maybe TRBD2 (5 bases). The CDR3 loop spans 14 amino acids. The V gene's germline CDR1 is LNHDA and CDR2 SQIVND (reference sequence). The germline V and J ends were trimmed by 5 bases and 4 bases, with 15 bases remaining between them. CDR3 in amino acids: CASSRDQSSYEQYF. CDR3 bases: TGTGCCAGTAGTCGGGATCAGAGTTCGTACGAGCAGTACTTC. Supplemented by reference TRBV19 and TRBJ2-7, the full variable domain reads DGGITQSPKYLFRKEGQNVTLSCEQNLNHDAMYWYRQDPGQGLRLIYYSQIVNDFQKGDIAEGYSVSREKKESFPLTVTSAQKNPTAFYLCASSRDQSSYEQYFGPGTRLTVT.

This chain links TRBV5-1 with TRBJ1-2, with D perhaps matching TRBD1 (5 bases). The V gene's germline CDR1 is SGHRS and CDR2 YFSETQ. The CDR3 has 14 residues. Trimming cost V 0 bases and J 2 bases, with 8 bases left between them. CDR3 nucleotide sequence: TGCGCCAGCAGCTTGGACAGGCCGAACTATGGCTACACCTTC. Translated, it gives CASSLDRPNYGYTF.

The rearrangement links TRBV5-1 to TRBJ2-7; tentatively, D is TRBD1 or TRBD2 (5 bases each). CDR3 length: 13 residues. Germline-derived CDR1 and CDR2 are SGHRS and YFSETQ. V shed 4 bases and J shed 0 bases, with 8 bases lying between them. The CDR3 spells CASSRDGSYEQYF. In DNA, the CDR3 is TGCGCCAGCAGCCGGGACGGCTCCTACGAGCAGTACTTC.

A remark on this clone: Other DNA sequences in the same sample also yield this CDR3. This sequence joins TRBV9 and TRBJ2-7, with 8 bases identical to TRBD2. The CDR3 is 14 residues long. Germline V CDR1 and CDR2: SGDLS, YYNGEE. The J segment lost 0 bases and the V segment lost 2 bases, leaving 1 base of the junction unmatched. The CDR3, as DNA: TGTGCCAGCAGCGTTAGCGGGAACTCCTACGAGCAGTACTTC. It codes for CASSVSGNSYEQYF.

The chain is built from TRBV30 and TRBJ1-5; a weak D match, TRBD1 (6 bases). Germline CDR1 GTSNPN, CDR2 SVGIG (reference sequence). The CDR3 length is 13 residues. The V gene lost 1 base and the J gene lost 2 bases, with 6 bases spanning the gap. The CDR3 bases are TGTGCCTGGAGTGGACAGGGCAATCAGCCCCAGCATTTT. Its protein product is CAWSGQGNQPQHF.

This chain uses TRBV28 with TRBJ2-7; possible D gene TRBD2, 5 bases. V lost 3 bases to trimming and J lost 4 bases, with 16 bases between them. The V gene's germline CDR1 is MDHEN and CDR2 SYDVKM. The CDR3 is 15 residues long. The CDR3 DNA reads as TGTGCCAGCAGTTTGAGTCTAGGAGAGGGTTACGAGCAGTACTTC. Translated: CASSLSLGEGYEQYF.

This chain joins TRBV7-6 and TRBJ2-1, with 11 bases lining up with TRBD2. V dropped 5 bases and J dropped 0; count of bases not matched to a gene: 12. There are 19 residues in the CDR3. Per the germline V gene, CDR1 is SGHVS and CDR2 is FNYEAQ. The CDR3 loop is CASSPDPGLAVFSYNEQFF. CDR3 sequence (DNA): TGTGCCAGCAGCCCAGATCCGGGACTAGCGGTTTTCTCCTACAATGAGCAGTTCTTC.

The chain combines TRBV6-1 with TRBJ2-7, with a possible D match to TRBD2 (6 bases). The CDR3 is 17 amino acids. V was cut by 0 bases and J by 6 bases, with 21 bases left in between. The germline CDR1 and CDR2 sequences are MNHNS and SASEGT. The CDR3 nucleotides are TGTGCCAGCAGTGAAGCTATCGGGGTAGGAGGGCCGGGCGAGCAGTACTTC. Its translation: CASSEAIGVGGPGEQYF.

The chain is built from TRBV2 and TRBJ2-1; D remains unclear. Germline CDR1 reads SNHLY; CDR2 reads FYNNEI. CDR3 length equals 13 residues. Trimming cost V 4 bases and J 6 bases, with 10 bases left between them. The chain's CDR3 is CASSVKATNEQFF. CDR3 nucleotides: TGTGCCAGCAGTGTTAAGGCGACCAATGAGCAGTTCTTC.

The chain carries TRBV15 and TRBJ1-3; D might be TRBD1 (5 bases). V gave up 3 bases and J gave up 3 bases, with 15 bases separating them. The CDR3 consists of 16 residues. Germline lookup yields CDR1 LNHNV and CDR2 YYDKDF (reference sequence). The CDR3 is CATSSRQMGSGNTIYF. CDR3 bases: TGTGCCACCAGCAGCAGACAGATGGGGAGTGGAAACACCATATATTTT.

Written as DNA, the CDR3 is TGTGCCATCAGTGGCGGGCGGACCTCTGGGGCCAACGTCCTGACTTTC. Translation gives CAISGGRTSGANVLTF. V usage is TRBV10-3 and J usage is TRBJ2-6; D perhaps matches TRBD2 (5 bases). From germline, CDR1 is ENHRY and CDR2 SYGVKD. V was shortened by 4 bases and J by 0 bases, with 10 bases between the two germline ends. The CDR3 is 16 amino acids.